This T cell receptor (beta chain) was recorded in a study of breast tumors, draining lymph nodes, adjacent tissues. Axillary draining lymph nodes of breast cancer patients supplied the node samples. TCRdb ran MiXCR on the multiplex PCR reads and lists one entry per CDR3 protein. The data contain some 200,000 distinct CDR3 sequences, around a third of them singletons. V was clipped by 4 bases and J by 4 bases; unmatched bases: 2. CDR3 size: 14 residues. Germline assignment: CDR1 GTSNPN and CDR2 SVGIG (reference sequence). In its sample, this clonotype was seen a few times. Its specificity is not known. Broader study findings: Tumor and nontumor repertoires were significantly more similar in luminal-like than in basal-like breast cancer.

V and J are TRBV30 and TRBJ2-1, with 12 bases matching TRBD2. The sample comprised axillary lymph node tissue. The sequence derives from a female donor with breast cancer. Some clones in this sample may be carry-over from other donors' samples. This CDR3 reads CAWTGLAGYNEQFF. For the CDR3, the DNA is TGTGCCTGGACCGGACTAGCGGGGTACAATGAGCAGTTCTTC. Using reference TRBV30 and TRBJ2-1 for the parts outside the CDR3, the full variable domain is SQTIHQWPATLVQPVGSPLSLECTVEGTSNPNLYWYRQAAGRGLQLLFYSVGIGQISSEVPQNLSASRPQDRQFILSSKKLLLSDSGFYLCAWTGLAGYNEQFFGPGTRLTVL.